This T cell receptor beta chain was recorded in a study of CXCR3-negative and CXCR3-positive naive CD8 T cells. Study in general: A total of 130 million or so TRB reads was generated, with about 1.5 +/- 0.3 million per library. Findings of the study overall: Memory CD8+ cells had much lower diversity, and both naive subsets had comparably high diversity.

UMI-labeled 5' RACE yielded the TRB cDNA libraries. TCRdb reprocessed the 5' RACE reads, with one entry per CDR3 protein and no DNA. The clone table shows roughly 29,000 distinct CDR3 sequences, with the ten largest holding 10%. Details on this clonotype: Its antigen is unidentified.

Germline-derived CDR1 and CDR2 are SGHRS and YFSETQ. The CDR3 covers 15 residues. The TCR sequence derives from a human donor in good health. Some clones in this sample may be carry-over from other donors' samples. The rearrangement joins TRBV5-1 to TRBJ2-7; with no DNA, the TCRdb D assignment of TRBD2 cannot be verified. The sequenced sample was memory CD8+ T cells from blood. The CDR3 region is CASSLGSGPSYEQYF.